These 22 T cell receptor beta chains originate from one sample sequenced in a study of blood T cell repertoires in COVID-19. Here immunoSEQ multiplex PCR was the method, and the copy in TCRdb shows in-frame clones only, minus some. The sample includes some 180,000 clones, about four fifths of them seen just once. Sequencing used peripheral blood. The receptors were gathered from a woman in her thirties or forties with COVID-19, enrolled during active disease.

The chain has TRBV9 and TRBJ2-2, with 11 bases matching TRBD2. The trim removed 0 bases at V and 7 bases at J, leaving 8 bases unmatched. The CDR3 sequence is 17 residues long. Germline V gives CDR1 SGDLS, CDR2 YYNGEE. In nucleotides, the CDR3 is TGTGCCAGCAGCGTAGCTTACGTAGCGGGAGGGATCGGGGAGCTGTTTTTT. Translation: CASSVAYVAGGIGELFF.

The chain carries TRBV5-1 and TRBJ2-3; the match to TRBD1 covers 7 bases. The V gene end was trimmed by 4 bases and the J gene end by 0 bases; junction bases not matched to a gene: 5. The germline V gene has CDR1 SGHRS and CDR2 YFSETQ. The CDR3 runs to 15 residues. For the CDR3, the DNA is TGCGCCAGCAGCCTTGGACAGGTCAGCACAGATACGCAGTATTTT. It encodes CASSLGQVSTDTQYF.

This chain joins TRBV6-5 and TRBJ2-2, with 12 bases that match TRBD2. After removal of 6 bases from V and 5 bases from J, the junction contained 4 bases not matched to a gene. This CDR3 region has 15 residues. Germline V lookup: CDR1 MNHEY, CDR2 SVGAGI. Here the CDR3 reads CASSLGLAGTGELFF. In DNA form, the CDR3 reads TGTGCCAGCAGCCTCGGACTAGCGGGGACCGGGGAGCTGTTTTTT.

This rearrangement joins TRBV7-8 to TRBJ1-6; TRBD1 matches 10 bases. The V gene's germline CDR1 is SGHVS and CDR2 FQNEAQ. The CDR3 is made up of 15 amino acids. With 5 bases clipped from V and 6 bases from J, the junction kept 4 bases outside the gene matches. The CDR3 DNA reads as TGTGCCAGCAGCGATAGGGACAGGGGTAATTCACCCCTCCACTTT. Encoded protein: CASSDRDRGNSPLHF.

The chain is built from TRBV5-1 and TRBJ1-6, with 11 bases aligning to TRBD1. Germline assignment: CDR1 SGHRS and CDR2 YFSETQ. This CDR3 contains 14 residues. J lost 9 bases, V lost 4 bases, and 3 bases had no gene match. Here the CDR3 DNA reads TGCGCCAGCAGCCGGGGACAGGGGGTTTCACCCCTCCACTTT. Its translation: CASSRGQGVSPLHF.

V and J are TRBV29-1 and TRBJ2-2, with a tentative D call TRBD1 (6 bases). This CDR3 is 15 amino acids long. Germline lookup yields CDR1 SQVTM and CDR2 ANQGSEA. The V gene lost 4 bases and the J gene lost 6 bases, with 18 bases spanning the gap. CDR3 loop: CSVGKEPGDPGELFF. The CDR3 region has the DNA TGCAGCGTTGGCAAAGAGCCAGGGGATCCCGGGGAGCTGTTTTTT.

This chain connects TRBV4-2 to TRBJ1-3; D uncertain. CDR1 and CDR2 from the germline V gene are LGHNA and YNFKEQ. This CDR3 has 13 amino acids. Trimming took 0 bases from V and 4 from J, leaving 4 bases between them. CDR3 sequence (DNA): TGTGCCAGCAGCCAAGATCCGGGAAACACCATATATTTT. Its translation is CASSQDPGNTIYF.

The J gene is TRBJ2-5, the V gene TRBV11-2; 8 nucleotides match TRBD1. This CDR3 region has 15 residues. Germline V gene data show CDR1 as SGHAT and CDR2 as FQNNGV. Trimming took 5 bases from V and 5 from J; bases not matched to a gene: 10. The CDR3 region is CASSRRTGKAETQYF. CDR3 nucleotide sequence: TGTGCCAGCAGCCGACGGACAGGGAAGGCGGAGACCCAGTACTTC.

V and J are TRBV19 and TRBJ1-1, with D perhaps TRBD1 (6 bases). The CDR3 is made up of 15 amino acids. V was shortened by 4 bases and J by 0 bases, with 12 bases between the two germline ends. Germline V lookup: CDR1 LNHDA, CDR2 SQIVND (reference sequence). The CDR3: CASSKLGQMNTEAFF. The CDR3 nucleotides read TGTGCCAGTAGTAAGCTAGGACAGATGAACACTGAAGCTTTCTTT.

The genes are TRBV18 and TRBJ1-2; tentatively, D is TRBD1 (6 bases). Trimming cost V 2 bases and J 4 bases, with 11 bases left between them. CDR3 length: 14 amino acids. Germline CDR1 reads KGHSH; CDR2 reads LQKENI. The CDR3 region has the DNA TGTGCCAGCTCACCAAGACAGGAAAGCTATGGCTACACCTTC. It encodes CASSPRQESYGYTF.

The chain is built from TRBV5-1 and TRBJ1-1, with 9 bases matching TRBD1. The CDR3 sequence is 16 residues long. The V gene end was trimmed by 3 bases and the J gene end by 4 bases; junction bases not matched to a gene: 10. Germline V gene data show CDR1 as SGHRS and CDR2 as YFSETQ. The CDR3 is CASSSGQGTGGTEAFF. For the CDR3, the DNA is TGCGCCAGCAGCTCCGGACAGGGGACGGGAGGCACTGAAGCTTTCTTT.

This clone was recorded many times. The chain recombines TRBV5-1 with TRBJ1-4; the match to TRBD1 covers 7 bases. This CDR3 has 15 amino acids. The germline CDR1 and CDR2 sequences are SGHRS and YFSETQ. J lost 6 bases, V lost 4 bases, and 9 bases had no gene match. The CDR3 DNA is TGCGCCAGCAGCCCGATTGAGAGGGGGCATGAAAAACTGTTTTTT. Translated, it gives CASSPIERGHEKLFF.

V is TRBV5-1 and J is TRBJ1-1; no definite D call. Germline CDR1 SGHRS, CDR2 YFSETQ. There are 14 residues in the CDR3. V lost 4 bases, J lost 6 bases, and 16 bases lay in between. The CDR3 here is CASSLTVSSPEAFF. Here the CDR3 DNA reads TGCGCCAGCAGCCTAACCGTCTCGAGCCCTGAAGCTTTCTTT.

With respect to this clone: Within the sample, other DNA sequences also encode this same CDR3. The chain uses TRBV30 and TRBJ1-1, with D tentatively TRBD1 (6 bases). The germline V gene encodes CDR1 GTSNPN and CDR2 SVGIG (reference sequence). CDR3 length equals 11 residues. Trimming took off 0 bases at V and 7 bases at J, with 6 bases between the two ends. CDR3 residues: CAWSVGGEAFF. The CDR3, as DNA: TGTGCCTGGAGTGTAGGGGGTGAAGCTTTCTTT.

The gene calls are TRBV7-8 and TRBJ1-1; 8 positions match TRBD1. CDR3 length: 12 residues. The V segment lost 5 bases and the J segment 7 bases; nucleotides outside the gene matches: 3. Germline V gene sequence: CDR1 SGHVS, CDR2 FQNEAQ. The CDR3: CASSPGQGEAFF. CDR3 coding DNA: TGTGCCAGCAGCCCTGGACAGGGTGAAGCTTTCTTT.

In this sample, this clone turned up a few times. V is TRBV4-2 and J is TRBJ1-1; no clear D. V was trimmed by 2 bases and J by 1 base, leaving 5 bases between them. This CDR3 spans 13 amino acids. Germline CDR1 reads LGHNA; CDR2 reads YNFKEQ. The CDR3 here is CASSQLRNTEAFF. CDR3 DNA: TGTGCCAGCAGCCAACTCAGGAACACTGAAGCTTTCTTT.

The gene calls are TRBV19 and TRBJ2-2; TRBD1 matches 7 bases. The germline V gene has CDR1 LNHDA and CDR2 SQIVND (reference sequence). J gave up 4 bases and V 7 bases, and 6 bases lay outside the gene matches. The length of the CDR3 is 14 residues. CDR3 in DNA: TGTGCCAGTAAAGCCGGGACAGTCACCGGGGAGCTGTTTTTT. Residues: CASKAGTVTGELFF.

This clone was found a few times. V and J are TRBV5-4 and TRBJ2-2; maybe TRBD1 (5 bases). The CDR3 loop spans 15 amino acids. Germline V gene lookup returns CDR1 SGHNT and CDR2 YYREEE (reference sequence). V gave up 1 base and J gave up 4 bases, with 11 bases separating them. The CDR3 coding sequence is TGTGCCAGCAGCTTGACAGGCTTTACCACCGGGGAGCTGTTTTTT. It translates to CASSLTGFTTGELFF.

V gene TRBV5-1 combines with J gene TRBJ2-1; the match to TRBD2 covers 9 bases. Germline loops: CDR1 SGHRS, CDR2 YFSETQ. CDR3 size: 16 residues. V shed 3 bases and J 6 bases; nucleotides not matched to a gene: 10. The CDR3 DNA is TGCGCCAGCAGCTCCCTACCGAGCGGGGGGCGCAATGAGCAGTTCTTC. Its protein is CASSSLPSGGRNEQFF.

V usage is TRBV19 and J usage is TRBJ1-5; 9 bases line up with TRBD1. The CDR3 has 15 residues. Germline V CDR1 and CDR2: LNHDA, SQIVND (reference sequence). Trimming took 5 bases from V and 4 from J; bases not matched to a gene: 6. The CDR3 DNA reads TGTGCCAGTAGTCCCGGGACAGGGACAAATCAGCCCCAGCATTTT. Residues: CASSPGTGTNQPQHF. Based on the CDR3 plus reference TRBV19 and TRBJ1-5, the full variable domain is DGGITQSPKYLFRKEGQNVTLSCEQNLNHDAMYWYRQDPGQGLRLIYYSQIVNDFQKGDIAEGYSVSREKKESFPLTVTSAQKNPTAFYLCASSPGTGTNQPQHFGDGTRLSIL.

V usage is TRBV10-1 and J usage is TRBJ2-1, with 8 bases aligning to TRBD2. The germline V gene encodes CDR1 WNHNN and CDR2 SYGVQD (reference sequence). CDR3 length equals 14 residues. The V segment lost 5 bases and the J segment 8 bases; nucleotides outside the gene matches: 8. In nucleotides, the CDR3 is TGCGCCAGCAGTTCAAGCGGGAGCCTCGATGAGCAGTTCTTC. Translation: CASSSSGSLDEQFF.

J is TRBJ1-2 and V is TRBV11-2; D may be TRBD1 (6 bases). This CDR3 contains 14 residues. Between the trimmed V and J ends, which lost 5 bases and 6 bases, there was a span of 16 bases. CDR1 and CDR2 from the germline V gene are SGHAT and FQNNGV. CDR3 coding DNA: TGTGCCAGCAGCCTCAGCGGGGGGCGGGATGGCTACACCTTC. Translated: CASSLSGGRDGYTF.